A single sample is the source of the 28 T cell receptor beta chains below, sequenced in a study of CD8 T cells in Susac syndrome. RNA in amounts of about 0.45 to 1 ug was reverse transcribed with random hexamers. Each CDR3 protein is one row after TCRdb ran MiXCR on the immunoSEQ multiplex PCR reads. The repertoire includes under 200,000 distinct CDR3 sequences, around 93% of them detected once, and about 0.15% sits in the top ten. The sample taken for sequencing was CD8+ T cells from PBMCs. The receptors stem from a human donor with Susac syndrome.

The genes are TRBV28 and TRBJ2-3, with D hard to call. V lost 1 base and J lost 6, with 5 bases in between. CDR3 length equals 12 residues. The germline gives CDR1 MDHEN, CDR2 SYDVKM. In DNA form, the CDR3 reads TGTGCCAGCAGTTTATTATCCGATACGCAGTATTTT. Translation: CASSLLSDTQYF.

The CDR3 DNA follows: TGCAGCGTTGCGCTCGAGGGGGAGACCCAGTACTTC. Protein: CSVALEGETQYF. J is TRBJ2-5 and V is TRBV29-1; either TRBD1 or TRBD2 may supply D (5 bases each). Germline CDR1 is SQVTM and CDR2 is ANQGSEA. Trimming removed 4 bases at V and 5 bases at J, with 11 bases between. The CDR3 totals 12 residues. Full variable domain (missing parts from reference TRBV29-1 and TRBJ2-5): SAVISQKPSRDICQRGTSLTIQCQVDSQVTMMFWYRQQPGQSLTLIATANQGSEATYESGFVIDKFPISRPNLTFSTLTVSNMSPEDSSIYLCSVALEGETQYFGPGTRLLVL.

The rearrangement uses TRBV5-1 and TRBJ1-5, with D possibly TRBD1 on 5 matching bases. CDR3 size: 13 residues. Germline assignment: CDR1 SGHRS and CDR2 YFSETQ. V lost 2 bases, J lost 7 bases, and 10 bases lay in between. CDR3 in amino acids: CASSFGGGQPQHF. CDR3 nucleotides: TGCGCCAGCAGCTTCGGGGGAGGCCAGCCCCAGCATTTT.

This chain uses TRBV12-3 or TRBV12-4 with TRBJ1-1; no firm D call. Trimming took 2 bases from V and 5 from J, leaving 6 bases between them. The CDR3 is 12 residues long. The CDR3 DNA follows: TGTGCCAGCAGTTTACAGGAGACTGAAGCTTTCTTT. As protein: CASSLQETEAFF.

In this sample, this clonotype turned up once. This chain uses TRBV3-1 with TRBJ1-2; D gene uncertain. Germline V lookup: CDR1 LGHDT, CDR2 YNNKEL (reference sequence). V was pared by 6 bases and J by 8 bases, with 22 bases between. This CDR3 contains 15 residues. CDR3 sequence reads: CASSPTGPTNTGYTF. CDR3 coding DNA: TGTGCCAGCAGTCCGACGGGTCCAACAAACACCGGCTACACCTTC.

The chain uses TRBV18 and TRBJ2-7, with D unresolved. The CDR3 extends over 13 amino acids. In germline, CDR1 is KGHSH, CDR2 LQKENI. Deletions cut 0 bases from V and 3 bases from J, with 6 bases between. The chain's CDR3 is CASSPPGIYEQYF. In DNA form, the CDR3 reads TGTGCCAGCTCACCACCGGGTATCTACGAGCAGTACTTC.

The chain is built from TRBV9 and TRBJ2-2, with TRBD1 identical over 11 bases. Germline loops: CDR1 SGDLS, CDR2 YYNGEE. J gave up 0 bases and V 0 bases, and 7 bases lay outside the gene matches. CDR3 length: 19 residues. In DNA form, the CDR3 reads TGTGCCAGCAGCGTAGAAGAAAAGGACAGGGGGCCGAACACCGGGGAGCTGTTTTTT. It specifies CASSVEEKDRGPNTGELFF. Full variable domain (rest looked up from reference TRBV9 and TRBJ2-2): DSGVTQTPKHLITATGQRVTLRCSPRSGDLSVYWYQQSLDQGLQFLIQYYNGEERAKGNILERFSAQQFPDLHSELNLSSLELGDSALYFCASSVEEKDRGPNTGELFFGEGSRLTVL.

The CDR3 reads CASSFGPQEDYGYTF. CDR3 coding DNA: TGTGCCAGCAGTTTTGGACCGCAGGAGGACTATGGCTACACCTTC. This chain connects TRBV12-3 or TRBV12-4 to TRBJ1-2; no clear D gene. The CDR3 is made up of 15 amino acids. V was trimmed by 3 bases and J by 3 bases, leaving 14 bases between them.

This clonotype was seen a handful of times. This chain joins TRBV6-1 and TRBJ2-6, with D perhaps matching TRBD2 (6 bases). Germline CDR1 MNHNS, CDR2 SASEGT. The length of the CDR3 is 16 residues. V was pared by 8 bases and J by 0 bases, with 14 bases between. The chain's CDR3 is CASGTASFSGANVLTF. CDR3 sequence (DNA): TGTGCCAGCGGGACTGCGTCGTTCTCTGGGGCCAACGTCCTGACTTTC.

The chain carries TRBV25-1 and TRBJ2-7; TRBD2 agrees at 11 bases. Germline CDR1 reads MGHDK; CDR2 reads SYGVNS. J lost 2 bases, V lost 4 bases, and 16 bases had no gene match. The CDR3 runs to 19 residues. The CDR3 sequence: CASSGGSGRGTSGAYEQYF. The DNA for the CDR3 is TGTGCCAGCAGTGGCGGCTCGGGCCGCGGGACTAGCGGAGCCTACGAGCAGTACTTC.

The V gene is TRBV4-1, the J gene TRBJ1-1; tentative D call: TRBD1 (6 bases). The CDR3 totals 11 residues. V was pared by 3 bases and J by 8 bases, with 7 bases between. CDR1 MGHRA and CDR2 YSYEKL come from the germline V gene. The CDR3: CASSQTGEAFF. In DNA form, the CDR3 reads TGCGCCAGCAGCCAGACAGGAGAAGCTTTCTTT.

This chain uses TRBV5-1 with TRBJ2-7; no clear D. The CDR3 sequence is 12 residues long. Trimming stripped 5 bases from V and 0 bases from J, with 6 bases between. Per germline, CDR1 SGHRS and CDR2 YFSETQ. As DNA, the CDR3 is TGCGCCAGCAGTCCTAACTCCTACGAGCAGTACTTC. Translated: CASSPNSYEQYF.

The chain carries TRBV7-2 and TRBJ1-2; D gene unclear. CDR3 length equals 13 residues. The V end lost 1 base, the J end lost 7 bases, and 10 bases lay between the germline ends. Germline V gives CDR1 SGHTA, CDR2 FQGNSA. CDR3 residues: CASSLEGLIGYTF. The CDR3 nucleotides read TGTGCCAGCAGCTTAGAGGGTTTAATTGGCTACACCTTC. The full variable domain, completed using reference TRBV7-2 and TRBJ1-2, is GAGVSQSPSNKVTEKGKDVELRCDPISGHTALYWYRQSLGQGLEFLIYFQGNSAPDKSGLPSDRFSAERTGGSVSTLTIQRTQQEDSAVYLCASSLEGLIGYTFGSGTRLTVV.

This rearrangement joins TRBV12-3 or TRBV12-4 to TRBJ1-5, with 7 bases identical to TRBD1. After removal of 2 bases from V and 4 bases from J, the junction contained 5 bases not matched to a gene. The CDR3 totals 15 residues. Here the CDR3 DNA reads TGTGCCAGCAGTTTAAGATTCAGGGGGAATCAGCCCCAGCATTTT. It yields the protein CASSLRFRGNQPQHF.

The V call is TRBV25-1, the J call TRBJ1-1, with 9 bases lining up with TRBD1. The J segment lost 7 bases and the V segment lost 4 bases, leaving 13 bases of the junction unmatched. The germline CDR1 and CDR2 sequences are MGHDK and SYGVNS. The CDR3 is made up of 16 amino acids. This CDR3 reads CASSGGQGLYTIEAFF. CDR3 nucleotide sequence: TGTGCCAGCAGTGGAGGACAGGGGCTCTATACGATTGAAGCTTTCTTT.

V and J are TRBV12-3 or TRBV12-4 and TRBJ1-5; TRBD1 might be the D (6 bases). V lost 6 bases and J 1 base, leaving 13 bases between the germline ends. This CDR3 has 15 residues. CDR3 in amino acids: CASSPGTSSNQPQHF. The DNA of the CDR3 is TGTGCCAGCAGCCCCGGGACATCAAGCAATCAGCCCCAGCATTTT.

This clonotype showed up just once. This chain joins TRBV6-5 and TRBJ1-4; TRBD1 matches at 8 bases. The CDR3 has 14 amino acids. The germline gives CDR1 MNHEY, CDR2 SVGAGI. Trimming removed 0 bases from V and 6 bases from J; junction bases left unmatched: 0. The CDR3 reads CASSYSTGDEKLFF. In nucleotides, the CDR3 is TGTGCCAGCAGTTACTCGACAGGGGATGAAAAACTGTTTTTT.

This clonotype was seen once. V gene TRBV20-1 combines with J gene TRBJ2-2; D gene ambiguous. V lost 5 bases and J 1 base, leaving 8 bases between the germline ends. CDR1 and CDR2 from the germline V gene are DFQATT and SNEGSKA (reference sequence). The CDR3 runs 13 residues. CDR3 nucleotides: TGCAGTGCTGAAAGTCAGAACACCGGGGAGCTGTTTTTT. This gives the protein CSAESQNTGELFF.

The chain combines TRBV28 with TRBJ2-5; 10 nucleotides line up with TRBD2. V shed 2 bases, J shed 5 bases, and the junction held 5 bases outside the gene matches. The germline V gene encodes CDR1 MDHEN and CDR2 SYDVKM. The length of the CDR3 is 15 residues. The CDR3 is CASSLLTSGKETQYF. CDR3 bases: TGTGCCAGCAGTTTACTTACTAGCGGGAAGGAGACCCAGTACTTC.

The chain links TRBV2 to TRBJ2-2; D is possibly TRBD2 (5 bases). The germline V gene has CDR1 SNHLY and CDR2 FYNNEI. Trimming stripped 6 bases from V and 0 bases from J, with 11 bases between. The CDR3 is 15 residues long. CDR3 bases: TGTGCCAGCAGGAAAGCGGAAACGAACACCGGGGAGCTGTTTTTT. It specifies CASRKAETNTGELFF.

The chain couples TRBV14 to TRBJ2-7; maybe TRBD1 (6 bases). The V gene lost 0 bases and the J gene lost 2 bases, with 23 bases spanning the gap. CDR1 is SGHDN, CDR2 FVKESK, per germline. The CDR3 runs to 19 residues. CDR3: CASSQDHWTAPAGAYEQYF. DNA for the CDR3: TGTGCCAGCAGCCAAGACCACTGGACAGCCCCGGCGGGCGCCTACGAGCAGTACTTC.

The chain combines TRBV2 with TRBJ2-7, with 7 bases matching TRBD1. The J segment lost 3 bases and the V segment lost 6 bases, leaving 5 bases of the junction unmatched. CDR3 length: 13 amino acids. Germline values: CDR1 SNHLY, CDR2 FYNNEI. The DNA of the CDR3 is TGTGCCAGCAGGGACCGGACAGGCTACGAGCAGTACTTC. Translation gives CASRDRTGYEQYF.

The V and J genes are TRBV7-9 and TRBJ2-1; D remains ambiguous. The germline V and J ends were trimmed by 7 bases and 4 bases, with 17 bases remaining between them. The V gene's germline CDR1 is SEHNR and CDR2 FQNEAQ (reference sequence). CDR3 length: 15 amino acids. The chain's CDR3 is CASTPLASSYNEQFF. CDR3 bases: TGTGCCAGCACCCCTCTCGCCAGCTCATACAATGAGCAGTTCTTC. The whole variable domain, filled in from reference TRBV7-9 and TRBJ2-1, reads DTGVSQNPRHKITKRGQNVTFRCDPISEHNRLYWYRQTLGQGPEFLTYFQNEAQLEKSRLLSDRFSAERPKGSFSTLEIQRTEQGDSAMYLCASTPLASSYNEQFFGPGTRLTVL.

V usage is TRBV9 and J usage is TRBJ2-3, with TRBD1 identical over 10 bases. There are 16 residues in the CDR3. CDR1 is SGDLS and CDR2 is YYNGEE in the germline V gene. J was trimmed by 5 bases and V by 3 bases; bases with no gene match: 9. CDR3 in DNA: TGTGCCAGCAGCGGCCCCGGGACAGGGGATAGAGATACGCAGTATTTT. Translation gives CASSGPGTGDRDTQYF.

The chain employs TRBV30 and TRBJ1-6; possibly TRBD1 for D (6 bases). Trimming cost V 2 bases and J 6 bases, with 8 bases left between them. In germline, CDR1 is GTSNPN, CDR2 SVGIG (reference sequence). The CDR3 spans 13 residues. CDR3 nucleotides: TGTGCCTGGAGTCAGGACAGTAATTCACCCCTCCACTTT. Protein sequence: CAWSQDSNSPLHF.

The rearrangement uses TRBV6-1 and TRBJ1-3, with D perhaps TRBD1 (5 bases). CDR3 length: 17 amino acids. Germline V gene sequence: CDR1 MNHNS, CDR2 SASEGT. Deletions cut 6 bases from V and 0 bases from J, with 18 bases between. Here the CDR3 reads CASRLRPGVRSGNTIYF. CDR3 DNA sequence: TGTGCCAGCAGACTCCGGCCGGGGGTGCGCTCTGGAAACACCATATATTTT.

This chain uses TRBV13 with TRBJ1-4; D unclear. The germline V gene has CDR1 PRHDT and CDR2 FYEKMQ (reference sequence). The germline V and J ends were trimmed by 4 bases and 6 bases, with 18 bases remaining between them. The CDR3 spans 16 residues. In DNA, the CDR3 is TGTGCCAGCAGCTCACAATTACATGGGAAGGATGAAAAACTGTTTTTT. This gives the protein CASSSQLHGKDEKLFF.

This chain joins TRBV12-3 or TRBV12-4 and TRBJ2-5, with a possible D match to TRBD2 (6 bases). Trimming pared 3 bases from V and 1 base from J, leaving 15 bases between. This CDR3 contains 16 residues. CDR3 loop: CASSFAPGLSQETQYF. The CDR3 DNA is TGTGCCAGCAGTTTCGCTCCAGGACTAAGCCAAGAGACCCAGTACTTC.